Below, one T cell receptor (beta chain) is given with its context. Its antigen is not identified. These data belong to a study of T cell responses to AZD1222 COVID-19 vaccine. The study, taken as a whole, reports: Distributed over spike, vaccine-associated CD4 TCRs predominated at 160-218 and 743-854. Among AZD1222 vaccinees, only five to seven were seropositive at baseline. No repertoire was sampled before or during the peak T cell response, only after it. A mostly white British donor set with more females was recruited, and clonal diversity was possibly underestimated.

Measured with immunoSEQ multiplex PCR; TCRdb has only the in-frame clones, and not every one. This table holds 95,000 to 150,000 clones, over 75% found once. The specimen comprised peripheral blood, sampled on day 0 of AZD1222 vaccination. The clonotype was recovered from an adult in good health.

CDR3 sequence: CSAVDRLAKNIQYF. DNA of the CDR3: TGCAGCGCCGTGGACAGGTTAGCCAAAAACATTCAGTACTTC. The chain has TRBV29-1 and TRBJ2-4, with 7 bases fitting TRBD1. Per germline, CDR1 SQVTM and CDR2 ANQGSEA. The trim removed 7 bases at V and 0 bases at J, leaving 6 bases unmatched. The CDR3 runs 14 residues.